The subject of this entry is one TCR beta chain. Additional DNA sequences in this sample encode the identical CDR3. This entry belongs to a study of blood T cell repertoires in COVID-19. Study-wide background: PBMCs, B-cell-depleted T cells, or T cells provided the cDNA or gDNA that made up the material.

The CDR3 extends over 15 amino acids. V shed 3 bases and J shed 4 bases, with 13 bases lying between them. Germline V CDR1 and CDR2: LNHDA, SQIVND (reference sequence). Original handling: From reference gene primer amplification, estimates of nucleated cell counts were derived. Profiling relied on immunoSEQ multiplex PCR, and the TCRdb table lists in-frame clones only, not all of them. The V and J calls and the clone size are those of that table, but D and trimming were determined from the DNA. Among 15,000 to 20,000 clones listed, about nine tenths were seen once. The specimen sequenced was peripheral blood. The receptor comes from a human donor in a cohort sampled during active COVID-19. J is TRBJ1-5 and V is TRBV19; D not resolved. In DNA, the CDR3 is TGTGCCAGTAGTATTCGTGAGTTTGGTAATCAGCCCCAGCATTTT. This encodes CASSIREFGNQPQHF.